This entry lists 15 T cell receptor beta chains sequenced from one sample in a study of OX40 agonist ivuxolimab in advanced cancers. Produced via immunoSEQ multiplex PCR; TCRdb's table is partial and in-frame only. The sample carries about 90,000 clones, approximately 91% recorded once. The sample was CD4+ or CD8+ T cells sorted from blood, taken in a trial of the OX40 agonist ivuxolimab. The receptors stem from an adult with an advanced solid tumor such as melanoma, head and neck, liver or kidney cancer.

This clone was detected only a few times. The rearrangement links TRBV7-2 to TRBJ2-1; maybe TRBD1 (5 bases). The V gene's germline CDR1 is SGHTA and CDR2 FQGNSA. The CDR3 covers 15 residues. V was pared by 2 bases and J by 7 bases, with 15 bases between. CDR3 nucleotides: TGTGCCAGCAGCTTATTTATCCAGGGTGGGAATGAGCAGTTCTTC. It yields the protein CASSLFIQGGNEQFF.

This CDR3 reads CASSQDLGRRRAGGRGQFF. DNA of the CDR3: TGTGCCAGCAGCCAAGATCTCGGGAGGCGTCGTGCGGGGGGACGGGGGCAGTTCTTC. The rearrangement links TRBV4-2 to TRBJ2-1; 8 positions agree with TRBD2. V gave up 0 bases and J gave up 12 bases; unmatched junction bases: 22. The CDR3 covers 19 residues. The germline V gene has CDR1 LGHNA and CDR2 YNFKEQ.

The gene calls are TRBV7-3 and TRBJ1-1; D possibly corresponds to TRBD1 (5 bases). The CDR3 has 13 amino acids. CDR1 and CDR2 (germline): SGHTA, FQGTGA. V lost 5 bases and J 1 base, leaving 8 bases between the germline ends. The CDR3 nucleotides are TGTGCCAGCAGCAGCCAGGGGAACACTGAAGCTTTCTTT. Residues: CASSSQGNTEAFF. The whole variable domain, remainder taken from reference TRBV7-3 and TRBJ1-1, is GAGVSQTPSNKVTEKGKYVELRCDPISGHTALYWYRQSLGQGPEFLIYFQGTGAADDSGLPNDRFFAVRPEGSVSTLKIQRTERGDSAVYLCASSSQGNTEAFFGQGTRLTVV.

This clone is a singleton in its sample. The chain recombines TRBV30 with TRBJ2-1; TRBD2 aligns across 13 bases. Germline lookup yields CDR1 GTSNPN and CDR2 SVGIG (reference sequence). The V segment lost 2 bases and the J segment 2 bases; nucleotides outside the gene matches: 6. This CDR3 is built from 17 residues. The CDR3 sequence: CAWSTRLAGGAYNEQFF. The CDR3 DNA reads as TGTGCCTGGAGTACACGACTAGCGGGAGGAGCCTACAATGAGCAGTTCTTC.

This rearrangement joins TRBV7-2 to TRBJ2-1, with D hard to call. The CDR3 has 15 residues. Germline V gene data show CDR1 as SGHTA and CDR2 as FQGNSA. V was pared by 7 bases and J by 2 bases, with 15 bases between. CDR3 in amino acids: CASTSLSSPYNEQFF. In DNA, the CDR3 is TGTGCCAGCACCTCCCTATCCAGCCCCTACAATGAGCAGTTCTTC.

This chain links TRBV11-1 with TRBJ2-1; TRBD1 agrees at 7 bases. J lost 4 bases, V lost 2 bases, and 8 bases had no gene match. CDR1 and CDR2 (germline): SGHAT, FQDESV (reference sequence). The CDR3 covers 16 residues. The CDR3 bases are TGTGCCAGCAGCTTACCCCGGGACAGCCGTTACAATGAGCAGTTCTTC. Translation gives CASSLPRDSRYNEQFF.

The chain couples TRBV7-2 to TRBJ2-3; TRBD2 aligns across 13 bases. J lost 5 bases, V lost 1 base, and 9 bases had no gene match. The germline gives CDR1 SGHTA, CDR2 FQGNSA. This CDR3 region has 18 residues. CDR3 bases: TGTGCCAGCAGCTTAGAAAGGACTAGCGGGAGTTTGAGAGATACGCAGTATTTT. Protein product: CASSLERTSGSLRDTQYF.

The J gene is TRBJ2-3, the V gene TRBV9, with 9 bases matching TRBD2. Germline values: CDR1 SGDLS, CDR2 YYNGEE. V was pared by 2 bases and J by 5 bases, with 12 bases of the junction left unmatched. The CDR3 extends over 17 amino acids. CDR3 coding DNA: TGTGCCAGCAGCGTTAGCGGGAGTTTTGATAGCGGAGATACGCAGTATTTT. As protein: CASSVSGSFDSGDTQYF.

This clone has a handful of counts. The gene calls are TRBV19 and TRBJ1-5; 7 bases align to TRBD1. The CDR3 consists of 14 residues. Germline trimming cut 5 bases from V and 3 bases from J; bases unmatched to any gene: 4. Germline loops: CDR1 LNHDA, CDR2 SQIVND (reference sequence). The CDR3 region has the DNA TGTGCCAGTAGTCTACAGGGGCTCAATCAGCCCCAGCATTTT. This encodes CASSLQGLNQPQHF.

This clone has just one count. V and J are TRBV9 and TRBJ2-7, with a possible D match to TRBD1 (6 bases). This CDR3 comprises 13 residues. Trimming removed 4 bases at V and 7 bases at J, with 15 bases between. Per the germline V gene, CDR1 is SGDLS and CDR2 is YYNGEE. The CDR3 here is CASSHGQPGEQYF. The CDR3 bases are TGTGCCAGCAGCCATGGACAGCCGGGTGAGCAGTACTTC.

The J gene is TRBJ2-7, the V gene TRBV7-9; 9 bases match TRBD1. This CDR3 comprises 13 residues. CDR1 and CDR2 from the germline V gene are SEHNR and FQNEAQ (reference sequence). After removal of 5 bases from V and 4 bases from J, the junction contained 3 bases not matched to a gene. CDR3 bases: TGTGCCAGCAGCCGGGACAGGGTTTACGAGCAGTACTTC. This codes for CASSRDRVYEQYF.

This chain joins TRBV6-5 and TRBJ2-7, with D perhaps TRBD2 (7 bases). The germline V gene has CDR1 MNHEY and CDR2 SVGAGI. This CDR3 spans 15 amino acids. The V end was cut by 5 bases, the J end by 2 bases, with 16 bases between. CDR3 bases: TGTGCCAGCAGTCCCCTGCGGGGGCCAACCTACGAGCAGTACTTC. Its translation is CASSPLRGPTYEQYF.

The chain recombines TRBV14 with TRBJ2-7; perhaps TRBD2 as D (7 bases). The CDR3 is 15 amino acids. The V gene lost 0 bases and the J gene lost 3 bases, with 12 bases spanning the gap. In germline, CDR1 is SGHDN, CDR2 FVKESK. Here the CDR3 reads CASSQDAGALYEQYF. The CDR3, as DNA: TGTGCCAGCAGCCAAGATGCGGGGGCCCTCTACGAGCAGTACTTC.

This clone came up a few times. The rearrangement joins TRBV6-6 to TRBJ2-3, with no clear D. The CDR3 length is 14 residues. The V end was cut by 3 bases, the J end by 3 bases, with 10 bases between. The germline V gene has CDR1 MNHNY and CDR2 SVGAGI (reference sequence). Here the CDR3 DNA reads TGTGCCAGCAGTTATATGTCAGCTACAGATACGCAGTATTTT. Translating it yields CASSYMSATDTQYF.

V usage is TRBV5-8 and J usage is TRBJ2-1, with TRBD1 as a possible D gene (5 bases). Germline CDR1 reads SGHTS; CDR2 reads YDEGEE. Trimming pared 0 bases from V and 9 bases from J, leaving 10 bases between. The CDR3 consists of 13 residues. The DNA for the CDR3 is TGTGCCAGCAGCTTGGATGGACACACTGAGCAGTTCTTC. Translation gives CASSLDGHTEQFF.